Presented here are 16 T cell receptor beta chains from one specimen sequenced in a study of memory CD4+ T cells and cytomegalovirus serostatus. Sequencing used immunoSEQ multiplex PCR; TCRdb keeps in-frame clones, though not all of them. The data contain roughly 56,000 clones, around 76% of them singletons. The sort gate was single viable CD3+CD4+CD8-CD45RO+ cells for memory CD4+ T cells. The sample was memory CD4+ T cells from blood. The receptors shown here come from an adult in good health and CMV-seronegative.

The chain employs TRBV18 and TRBJ2-7, with D unresolved. CDR3 size: 15 residues. Germline CDR1 KGHSH, CDR2 LQKENI. Trimming left V 4 bases short and J 0 bases short, with 13 bases between. The DNA for the CDR3 is TGTGCCAGCTCACGTTCTAAAGTGAGCTCCTACGAGCAGTACTTC. Amino acid sequence: CASSRSKVSSYEQYF. Full variable domain (rest looked up from reference TRBV18 and TRBJ2-7): NAGVMQNPRHLVRRRGQEARLRCSPMKGHSHVYWYRQLPEEGLKFMVYLQKENIIDESGMPKERFSAEFPKEGPSILRIQQVVRGDSAAYFCASSRSKVSSYEQYFGPGTRLTVT.

The chain links TRBV10-2 to TRBJ2-7; 12 nucleotides align to TRBD2. Germline CDR1 and CDR2: WSHSY and SAAADI. The J segment lost 0 bases and the V segment lost 4 bases, leaving 10 bases of the junction unmatched. The CDR3 loop spans 18 amino acids. The CDR3 coding sequence is TGCGCCAGCAGTGTCCCTCTAGCGGGGGGGTTGGGCTCCTACGAGCAGTACTTC. This codes for CASSVPLAGGLGSYEQYF.

The gene calls are TRBV7-3 and TRBJ2-1; possible D gene TRBD1, 5 bases. Trimming cost V 5 bases and J 0 bases, with 11 bases left between them. The CDR3 runs 15 residues. The germline gives CDR1 SGHTA, CDR2 FQGTGA. The CDR3 nucleotides are TGTGCCAGCAGCCCCAGGGTTAGCTCCTACAATGAGCAGTTCTTC. Translated: CASSPRVSSYNEQFF.

The V and J genes are TRBV7-2 and TRBJ2-7; the D gene is possibly TRBD2 (6 bases). The CDR3 extends over 14 amino acids. Germline V gene data show CDR1 as SGHTA and CDR2 as FQGNSA. Trimming removed 1 base from V and 6 bases from J, with 13 bases in between. CDR3 nucleotides: TGTGCCAGCAGCTTAGTGGGGGGTCCCGGCGAGCAGTACTTC. Its protein is CASSLVGGPGEQYF.

This sequence joins TRBV28 and TRBJ1-5, with 7 nucleotides matching TRBD1. J gave up 2 bases and V 6 bases, and 25 bases lay outside the gene matches. The CDR3 totals 21 residues. In germline, CDR1 is MDHEN, CDR2 SYDVKM. The CDR3 spells CASSSFPTFRDSSGGNQPQHF. The CDR3 bases are TGTGCCAGCAGCTCATTTCCGACTTTTCGGGACAGCAGCGGAGGCAATCAGCCCCAGCATTTT. The full variable domain, rest sourced from reference TRBV28 and TRBJ1-5, is DVKVTQSSRYLVKRTGEKVFLECVQDMDHENMFWYRQDPGLGLRLIYFSYDVKMKEKGDIPEGYSVSREKKERFSLILESASTNQTSMYLCASSSFPTFRDSSGGNQPQHFGDGTRLSIL.

This sequence joins TRBV19 and TRBJ1-2, with 10 bases identical to TRBD1. V lost 5 bases, J lost 4 bases, and 10 bases stayed unmatched. The germline V gene encodes CDR1 LNHDA and CDR2 SQIVND (reference sequence). The CDR3 length is 16 residues. The CDR3 coding sequence is TGTGCCAGTAGTGAGGGACAGGGGCTCGCGGGCTATGGCTACACCTTC. It yields the protein CASSEGQGLAGYGYTF.

The chain links TRBV7-2 to TRBJ1-5; possibly TRBD1 for D (5 bases). The CDR3 runs 15 residues. The germline CDR1 and CDR2 sequences are SGHTA and FQGNSA. Trimming stripped 2 bases from V and 5 bases from J, with 13 bases between. The CDR3 is CASSLRRGDHQPQHF. CDR3 DNA sequence: TGTGCCAGCAGCTTAAGGCGGGGGGATCATCAGCCCCAGCATTTT.

The chain uses TRBV6-1 and TRBJ2-1; D might be TRBD1 (5 bases). CDR3 length equals 14 residues. Trimming shortened V by 10 bases and J by 2 bases, and 15 bases separated the two germline ends. Germline V gene sequence: CDR1 MNHNS, CDR2 SASEGT. CDR3 loop: CATCAGNPYNEQFF. In nucleotides, the CDR3 is TGTGCCACCTGCGCAGGGAATCCCTACAATGAGCAGTTCTTC.

CDR3 in amino acids: CASSTRDGYTDTQYF. The CDR3 DNA reads as TGTGCCAGCAGCACCCGGGACGGCTACACAGATACGCAGTATTTT. The chain joins TRBV11-3 to TRBJ2-3; D is perhaps TRBD1 or TRBD2 (5 bases each). Trimming stripped 5 bases from V and 2 bases from J, with 14 bases between. Germline lookup yields CDR1 SGHNT and CDR2 YENEEA. This CDR3 has 15 amino acids. The whole variable domain, remainder taken from reference TRBV11-3 and TRBJ2-3, is EAGVVQSPRYKIIEKKQPVAFWCNPISGHNTLYWYLQNLGQGPELLIRYENEEAVDDSQLPKDRFSAERLKGVDSTLKIQPAELGDSAVYLCASSTRDGYTDTQYFGPGTRLTVL.

CDR3 in amino acids: CASSLSGRGTGELFF. The CDR3 region has the DNA TGTGCCAGCAGCTTAAGTGGTCGCGGCACCGGGGAGCTGTTTTTT. The chain links TRBV7-3 to TRBJ2-2, with unresolved D. The V and J ends lost 1 base and 4 bases respectively, with 10 bases between them. The germline gives CDR1 SGHTA, CDR2 FQGTGA. This CDR3 region has 15 residues.

V gene TRBV6-1 combines with J gene TRBJ2-3, with D perhaps matching TRBD2 (7 bases). V was pared by 1 base and J by 5 bases, with 16 bases between. CDR1 and CDR2 from the germline V gene are MNHNS and SASEGT. The CDR3 is made up of 16 amino acids. The DNA for the CDR3 is TGTGCCAGCAGTGAAGTAGGGGGGGGGCGAGGAGATACGCAGTATTTT. This sequence encodes CASSEVGGGRGDTQYF.

This CDR3 is CASSLGGAKTAPGYTF. As DNA, the CDR3 is TGTGCCAGCAGCTTGGGAGGGGCGAAGACAGCTCCTGGCTACACCTTC. The chain combines TRBV5-4 with TRBJ1-2; D might be TRBD1 (5 bases). CDR3 size: 16 residues. V lost 0 bases and J 7 bases, leaving 19 bases between the germline ends. CDR1 is SGHNT, CDR2 YYREEE, per germline (reference sequence).

This chain uses TRBV5-1 with TRBJ2-7; D gene unclear. Trimming took off 2 bases at V and 5 bases at J, with 11 bases between the two ends. This CDR3 contains 13 residues. CDR1 and CDR2 from the germline V gene are SGHRS and YFSETQ. In DNA, the CDR3 is TGCGCCAGCAGCTTACTCCCCCAGAACGAGCAGTACTTC. Its translation: CASSLLPQNEQYF.

The chain carries TRBV2 and TRBJ2-7; 7 bases line up with TRBD1. This CDR3 region has 17 residues. V shed 6 bases, J shed 1 base, and the junction held 15 bases outside the gene matches. In germline, CDR1 is SNHLY, CDR2 FYNNEI. The CDR3 DNA is TGTGCCAGCAGCCGAGACAGGGTGGGGGTTGGGTCCTACGAGCAGTACTTC. Translating it yields CASSRDRVGVGSYEQYF.

A single count supports this clone. This chain connects TRBV28 to TRBJ2-7, with D uncertain. CDR1 and CDR2 (germline): MDHEN, SYDVKM. The CDR3 contains 13 residues. Trimming took off 6 bases at V and 3 bases at J, with 12 bases between the two ends. DNA of the CDR3: TGTGCCAGCAGCCCCCGGCCAGACTACGAGCAGTACTTC. This gives the protein CASSPRPDYEQYF.

The chain recombines TRBV5-6 with TRBJ1-6, with 7 positions matching TRBD1. Trimming at V came to 3 bases and at J to 7 bases, leaving 10 bases not matched to a gene. This CDR3 comprises 16 residues. The germline V gene encodes CDR1 SGHDT and CDR2 YYEEEE. This CDR3 is CASSSTPGQRNSPLHF. In DNA form, the CDR3 reads TGTGCCAGCAGCTCCACACCGGGACAGAGGAATTCACCCCTCCACTTT.